This TCR beta chain was recovered during a study of long-term antiretroviral therapy in people with HIV (dated by TCRdb to between 2021 and 2024). Study-wide context: The earliest samples were collected roughly a decade before the 2015 WHO recommendation for immediate ART, at a time when ART was usually postponed until CD4 counts fell. A retrospective serial study tested whether ART initiation and durable HIV suppression were associated with changes in peripheral blood TRB repertoire composition and diversity. From 30 adults with confirmed HIV infection, the cohort provided approximately 190 cryopreserved PBMC samples, gathered serially across a mean of around six years (range 1-12). Among the 30 or so participants with HIV, more than ten were female. No cross-contamination during QIAcube processing was shown when test extractions of a monoclonal T-cell line were performed alongside 30 to 40 polyclonal samples. Results and caveats for the whole study, not just this receptor: Starting ART was linked to a significant rise in TRB diversity, yet even with long-term ART the diversity remained significantly lower than in transplant donor controls. Inferences about post-ART repertoire changes were limited because no data were available on ART adherence, viral resistance or therapy changes. Because cell numbers in pre-ART samples were limited, unsorted PBMC were profiled instead of sorted CD4+ and CD8+ T cells. The samples span the years 2004 to 2017, and the ART regimens used at that time may not be as effective as current regimens. Limited PBMC availability meant only the TCR beta chain was sequenced, without alpha chain pairing. CDR3 length ranges in HIV repertoires were narrower than in controls, and network structure suggested an antigen-experienced repertoire with only a slight naive shift after ART. Expanded TRB clones identified before ART initiation dominated the repertoire across all time points, though the dominance fluctuated and decreased in many PLHIV after ART.

With respect to this clone: Its antigen target is currently unknown. Nothing much larger sits one base from this clone, and base qualities are not available.

The immunoSEQ hsTCRB v3.0 assay was used at survey level resolution to sequence the TRB variable region. The targeted TRB sequencing depth was about 40,000-55,000 T-cell genomes per sample. Pooled TRB libraries were sequenced on an Illumina MiSeq with a v3 150-cycle kit. The study's own analysis went as follows. Repertoire analysis ran in R within a reproducible Nextflow workflow covering QC, data transformation and analysis. LymphoSeq2, an R package for AIRR-Seq data exploration, was used to implement custom analyses. A few samples yielding fewer than 5000 total TRB sequences were excluded, leaving 150 to 200 analyzed HIV repertoires. Among the approximately 190 HIV repertoires that were kept, 59 were collected before ART initiation and more than 120 were collected after ART initiation. Repertoires were downsampled to 5000 TRB nucleotide sequences, with summary statistics averaged over 100 downsampling iterations. The analysis kept only TRB sequences whose CDR3 regions were at least seven amino acids long. Diversity was measured with a Shannon entropy-derived clonality score and the Gini coefficient. In repertoire networks, the top 5000 CDR3 amino acid sequences were linked whenever an edit distance of one separated two sequences. Antigen specificity groups and MHC restriction were predicted for TRB CDR3 amino acid sequences with GLIPH2. Known CMV, EBV, HIV or tissue antigen associations were flagged by matching CDR3 amino acid sequences against VDJdb and McPAS-TCR. Pre-ART, post-ART and control groups were compared with Wilcoxon signed-rank tests and Holm-Bonferroni correction. Here the immuneACCESS table is served through TCRdb, limited to in-frame sequences with V and J called. Missing clones are a known gap in these copies; in checked studies unresolved V genes cover under half, and the rest lacks a known reason. The V and J calls and clone size are taken from that table; D and trimming were inferred from the DNA. The sample table lists 23,000 or so clones, around three quarters of them with a count of one. The ten top clones hold about 5.3% of the sample.

Trimming removed 5 bases from V and 0 bases from J, leaving 13 bases between the germline ends. CDR1 and CDR2 are drawn from the germline V gene: SGHVS, FQNEAQ. Measured from the cysteine to the phenylalanine, the CDR3 is 15 residues long. Of all the DNA, just the CDR3 is kept, 45 bases in frame from base 1. To be included, a participant needed at least one PBMC sample from before ART initiation plus at least two post-ART samples. Treatment was received in the United States of America by all participants with HIV. Before DNA extraction, cryopreserved samples of about 0.95-11 million PBMC were thawed and washed. At the time of the earliest PBMC sample, participants with HIV were aged between roughly 20 and 60 years. Each participant contributed PBMC samples from 1-4 timepoints before ART initiation and 2-8 timepoints after ART initiation, with a median of 7 samples. Serial HIV viral load, CD4+ T-cell count, ART history and demographic data were obtained for every participant. Genomic DNA was extracted from unsorted PBMC with a Qiagen kit on a QIAcube, processed in batches of 12 samples.

The sequence derives from a woman in her thirties or forties with HIV. Sequences were derived from unsorted PBMCs, sampled 0.5 years after starting antiretroviral therapy. Here the chain combines TRBV7-8 and TRBJ1-1, with the D gene not confidently named. The CDR3 reads CASSPRGSMNTEAFF. The nucleotide sequence is TGTGCCAGCAGCCCCCGTGGCAGCATGAACACTGAAGCTTTCTTT.